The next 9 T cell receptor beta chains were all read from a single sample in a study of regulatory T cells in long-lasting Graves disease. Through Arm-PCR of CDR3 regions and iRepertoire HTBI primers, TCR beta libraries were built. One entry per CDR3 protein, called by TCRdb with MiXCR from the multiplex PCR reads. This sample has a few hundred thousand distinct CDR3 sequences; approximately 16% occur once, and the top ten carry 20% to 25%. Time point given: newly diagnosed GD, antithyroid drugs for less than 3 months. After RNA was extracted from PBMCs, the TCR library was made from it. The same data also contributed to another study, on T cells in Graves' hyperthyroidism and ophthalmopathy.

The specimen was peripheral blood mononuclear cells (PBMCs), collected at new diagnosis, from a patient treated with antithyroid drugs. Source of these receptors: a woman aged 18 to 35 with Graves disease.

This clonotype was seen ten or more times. CDR3 amino acids: CASSDGSEQFF. DNA of the CDR3: TGTGCCAGCAGTGATGGGAGTGAGCAGTTCTTC. The chain joins TRBV2 to TRBJ2-1, with D maybe TRBD2 (5 bases). CDR1 is SNHLY, CDR2 FYNNEI, per germline. The CDR3 covers 11 residues. V was shortened by 3 bases and J by 9 bases, with 6 bases between the two germline ends.

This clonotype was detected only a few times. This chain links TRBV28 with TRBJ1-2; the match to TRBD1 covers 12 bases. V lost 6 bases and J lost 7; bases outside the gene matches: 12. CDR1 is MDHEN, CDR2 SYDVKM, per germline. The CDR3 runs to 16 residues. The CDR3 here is CASSSPGTGGALGYTF. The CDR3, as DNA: TGTGCCAGCAGCTCACCCGGGACAGGGGGCGCGCTTGGCTACACCTTC.

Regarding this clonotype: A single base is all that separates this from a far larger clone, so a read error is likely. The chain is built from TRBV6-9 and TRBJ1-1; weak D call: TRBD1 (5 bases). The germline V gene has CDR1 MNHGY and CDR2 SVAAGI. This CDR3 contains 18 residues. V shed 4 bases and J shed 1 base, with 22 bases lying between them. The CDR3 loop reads CASSLGRVYLERNTEAFF. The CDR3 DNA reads TGTGCCAGCAGTTTGGGCAGGGTATACCTCGAGAGGAACACTGAAGCTTTCTTT.

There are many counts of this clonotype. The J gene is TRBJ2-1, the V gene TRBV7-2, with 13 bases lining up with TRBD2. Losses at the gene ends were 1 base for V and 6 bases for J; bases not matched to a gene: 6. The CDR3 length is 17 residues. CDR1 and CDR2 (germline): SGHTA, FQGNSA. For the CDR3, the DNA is TGTGCCAGCAGCTTAGTTGGGACTAGCGGGACGAGCAATGAGCAGTTCTTC. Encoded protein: CASSLVGTSGTSNEQFF.

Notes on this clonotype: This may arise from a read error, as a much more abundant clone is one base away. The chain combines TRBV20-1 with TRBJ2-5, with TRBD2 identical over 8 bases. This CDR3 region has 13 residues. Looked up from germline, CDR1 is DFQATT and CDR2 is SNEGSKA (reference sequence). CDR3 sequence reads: CSAARGGQEAQYF. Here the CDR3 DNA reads TGCAGTGCTGCTCGGGGGGGGCAAGAGGCCCAGTACTTC.

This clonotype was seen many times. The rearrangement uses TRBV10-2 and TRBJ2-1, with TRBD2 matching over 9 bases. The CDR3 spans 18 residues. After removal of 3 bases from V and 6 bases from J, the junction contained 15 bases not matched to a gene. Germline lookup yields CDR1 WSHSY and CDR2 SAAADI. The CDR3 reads CASSDPGWSLAGSNEQFF. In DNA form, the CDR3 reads TGCGCCAGCAGTGACCCCGGGTGGAGTCTAGCGGGGTCCAATGAGCAGTTCTTC.

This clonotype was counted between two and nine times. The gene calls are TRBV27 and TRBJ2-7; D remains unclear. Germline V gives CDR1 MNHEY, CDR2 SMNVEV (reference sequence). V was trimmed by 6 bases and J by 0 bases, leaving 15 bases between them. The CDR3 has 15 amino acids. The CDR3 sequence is CASSPGSRISYEQYF. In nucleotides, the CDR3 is TGTGCCAGCAGCCCCGGGTCTAGAATCTCCTACGAGCAGTACTTC.

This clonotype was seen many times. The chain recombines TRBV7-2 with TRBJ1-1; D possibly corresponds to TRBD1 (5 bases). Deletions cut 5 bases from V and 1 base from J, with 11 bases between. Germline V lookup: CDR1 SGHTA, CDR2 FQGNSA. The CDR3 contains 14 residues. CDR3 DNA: TGTGCCAGCAGCCCAGGGAGAGCGAACACTGAAGCTTTCTTT. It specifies CASSPGRANTEAFF.

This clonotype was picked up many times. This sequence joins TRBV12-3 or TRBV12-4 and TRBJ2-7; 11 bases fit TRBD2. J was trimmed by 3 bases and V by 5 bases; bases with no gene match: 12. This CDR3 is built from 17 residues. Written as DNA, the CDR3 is TGTGCCAGCAGTCCCACCGGCCGACTAGCGGGACTCTACGAGCAGTACTTC. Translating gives CASSPTGRLAGLYEQYF.